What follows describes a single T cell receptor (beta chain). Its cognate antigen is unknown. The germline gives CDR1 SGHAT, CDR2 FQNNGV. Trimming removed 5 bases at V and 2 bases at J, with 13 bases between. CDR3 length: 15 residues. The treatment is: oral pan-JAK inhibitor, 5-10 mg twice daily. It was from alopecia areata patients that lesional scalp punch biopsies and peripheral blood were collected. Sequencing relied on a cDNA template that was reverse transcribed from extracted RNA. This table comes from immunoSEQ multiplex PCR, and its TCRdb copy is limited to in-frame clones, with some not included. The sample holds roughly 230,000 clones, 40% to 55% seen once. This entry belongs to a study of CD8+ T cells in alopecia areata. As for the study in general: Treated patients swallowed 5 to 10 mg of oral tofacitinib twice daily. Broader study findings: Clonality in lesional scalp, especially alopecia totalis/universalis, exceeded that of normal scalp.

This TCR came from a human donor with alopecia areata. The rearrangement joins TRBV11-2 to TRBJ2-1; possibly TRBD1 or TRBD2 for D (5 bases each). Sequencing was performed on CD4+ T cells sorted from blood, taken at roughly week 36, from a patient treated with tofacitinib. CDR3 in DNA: TGTGCCAGCAGCCCCGGAGGACAAACCTACAATGAGCAGTTCTTC. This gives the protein CASSPGGQTYNEQFF.